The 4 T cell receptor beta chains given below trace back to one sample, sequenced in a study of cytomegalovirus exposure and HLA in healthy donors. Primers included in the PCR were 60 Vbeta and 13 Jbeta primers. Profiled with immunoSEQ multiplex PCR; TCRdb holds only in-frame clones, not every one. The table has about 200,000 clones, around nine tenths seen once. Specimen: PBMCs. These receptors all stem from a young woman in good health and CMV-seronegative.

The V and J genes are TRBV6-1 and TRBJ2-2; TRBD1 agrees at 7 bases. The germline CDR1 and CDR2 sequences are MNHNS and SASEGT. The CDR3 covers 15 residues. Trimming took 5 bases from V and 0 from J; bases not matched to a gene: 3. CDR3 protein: CASSFGTANTGELFF. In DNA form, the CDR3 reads TGTGCCAGCAGTTTCGGGACAGCGAACACCGGGGAGCTGTTTTTT.

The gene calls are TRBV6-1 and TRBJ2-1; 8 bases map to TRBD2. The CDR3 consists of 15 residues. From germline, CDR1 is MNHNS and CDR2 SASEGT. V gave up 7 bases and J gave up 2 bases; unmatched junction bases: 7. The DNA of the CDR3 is TGTGCCAGCACTTCGACAGCGGGAGCCTACAATGAGCAGTTCTTC. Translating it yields CASTSTAGAYNEQFF.

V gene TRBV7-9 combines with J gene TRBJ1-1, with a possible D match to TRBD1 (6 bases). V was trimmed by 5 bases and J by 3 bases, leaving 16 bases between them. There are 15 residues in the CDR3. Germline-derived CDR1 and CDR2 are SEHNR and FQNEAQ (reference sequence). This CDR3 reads CASSPGRGADTEAFF. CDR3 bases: TGTGCCAGCAGCCCTGGGCGGGGGGCGGACACTGAAGCTTTCTTT.

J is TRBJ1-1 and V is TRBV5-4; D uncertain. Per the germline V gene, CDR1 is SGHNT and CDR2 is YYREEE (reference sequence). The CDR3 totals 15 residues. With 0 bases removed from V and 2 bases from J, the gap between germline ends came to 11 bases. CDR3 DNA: TGTGCCAGCAGCTTGGGGGCCGGCCCTAACACTGAAGCTTTCTTT. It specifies CASSLGAGPNTEAFF.